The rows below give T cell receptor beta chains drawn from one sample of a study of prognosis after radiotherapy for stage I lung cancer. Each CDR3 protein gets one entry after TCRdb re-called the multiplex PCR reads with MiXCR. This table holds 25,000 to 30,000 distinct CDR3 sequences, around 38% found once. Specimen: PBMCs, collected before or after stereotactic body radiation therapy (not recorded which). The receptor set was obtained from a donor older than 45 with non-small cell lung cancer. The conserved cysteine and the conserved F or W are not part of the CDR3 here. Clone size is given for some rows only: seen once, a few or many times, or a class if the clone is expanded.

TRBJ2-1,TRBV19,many,ASSPSGSSYNEQF
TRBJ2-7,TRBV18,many,ASSPGLAGDYEQY
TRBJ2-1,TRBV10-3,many,AISDILGRGAYNEQF
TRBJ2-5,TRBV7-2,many,ASSLGLAGRQETQY
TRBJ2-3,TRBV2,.,ASSTSLLAESTDTQY
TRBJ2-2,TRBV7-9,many,ASSRIRNTGELF
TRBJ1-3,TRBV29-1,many,SVGLPGNTIY
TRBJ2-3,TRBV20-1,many,SAKRQDTQY
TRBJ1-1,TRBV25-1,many,ASSGGIGTEAF
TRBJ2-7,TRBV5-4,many,ASSLEGQGDEQY
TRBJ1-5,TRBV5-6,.,ASSLAGPNQPQH
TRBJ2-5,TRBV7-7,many,ASSGGLHKAQY
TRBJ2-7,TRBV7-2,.,ASSLGWWINYEQY
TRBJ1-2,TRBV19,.,ASSMGIEGYT
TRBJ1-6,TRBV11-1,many,ASSLQGVYSPLH
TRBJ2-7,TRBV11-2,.,ASSLGTGRTYEQY
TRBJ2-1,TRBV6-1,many,ASEWGRGLNEQF
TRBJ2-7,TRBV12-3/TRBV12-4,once,ASRRTGSHRQY
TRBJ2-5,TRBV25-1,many,ASSDGLARYQETQY
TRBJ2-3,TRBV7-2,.,ASEPAGRTDTQY
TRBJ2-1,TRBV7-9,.,ASSFGEREQF
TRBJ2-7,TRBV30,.,AWLGPSSYEQY
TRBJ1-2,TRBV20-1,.,SAIGWTWGDYGYT
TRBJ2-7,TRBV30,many,AWARTYEQY
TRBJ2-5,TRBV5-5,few,ASSLESGTSGLQGTQY
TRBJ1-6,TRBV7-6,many,ASSPRTGDNSPLH
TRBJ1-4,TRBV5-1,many,ASSSGNQPSTNEKLF
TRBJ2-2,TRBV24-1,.,AGQTGNTGELF
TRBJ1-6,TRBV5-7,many,ASSLNSRIRGSPLH
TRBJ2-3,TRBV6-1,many,ASSRTADTQY
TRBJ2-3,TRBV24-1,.,ATSDWTVTDTQY
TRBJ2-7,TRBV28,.,ATNRRGGLLSRQY
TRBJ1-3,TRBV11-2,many,ASSTGPGNTIY
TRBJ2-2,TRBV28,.,ASSLPGGPMAGELF
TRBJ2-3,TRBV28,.,ASSLTRPDTQY
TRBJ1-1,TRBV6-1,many,ASRSRYEAF
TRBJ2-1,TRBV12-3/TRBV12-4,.,ATPGAGAKVEQF
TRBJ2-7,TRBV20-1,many,SARITSGRNEQY
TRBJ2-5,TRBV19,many,ASSIAGGNQETQY
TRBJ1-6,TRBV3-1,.,ASSQETKSPLH
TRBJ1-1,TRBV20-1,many,SAVQGLTEAF
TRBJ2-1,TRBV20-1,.,SARDSSGSAYNEQF